Listed below are T cell receptor beta chains from one sample, sequenced in a study of cytomegalovirus exposure and HLA in healthy donors. Assay: immunoSEQ multiplex PCR; the TCRdb copy retains only in-frame clones and omits some. The sample shows about 110,000 clones, about 84% of them seen only once. Source material: PBMCs. The receptors were sampled from a man aged 30-40 years in good health and CMV-seronegative. Both conserved end residues are part of each CDR3. A D gene is named only where the DNA matches it firmly. Not all rows give a size; the values are once, few, many and, for expanded clones, a class.

TRBD1	TRBV5-4	TRBJ1-1	NA	CASRRQGAPNTEAFF	TGTGCCAGCAGACGACAGGGGGCGCCGAACACTGAAGCTTTCTTT
NA	TRBV4-1	TRBJ1-4	once	CASSHPGSLGSEKLFF	TGCGCCAGCAGCCACCCGGGATCCCTCGGTAGTGAAAAGCTGTTTTTT
TRBD2	TRBV4-2	TRBJ2-2	once	CASSAESSSGPNTGELFF	TGTGCCAGCAGCGCAGAAAGCTCTAGCGGACCGAACACCGGGGAGCTGTTTTTT
TRBD2	TRBV2	TRBJ2-4	NA	CASTHTGGLQNIQYF	TGTGCCAGCACTCACACGGGGGGGCTCCAAAACATTCAGTACTTC
TRBD2	TRBV13	TRBJ2-3	NA	CASSHGLGRGTQYF	TGTGCCAGCAGCCATGGACTAGGTAGGGGTACGCAGTATTTT
TRBD1	TRBV30	TRBJ2-7	few	CAWSTGGWYEQYF	TGTGCCTGGTCTACAGGGGGCTGGTACGAGCAGTACTTC
NA	TRBV6-1	TRBJ1-2	NA	CASSATGPYGYTF	TGTGCCAGCAGTGCAACAGGGCCCTATGGCTACACCTTC
NA	TRBV7-6	TRBJ2-7	NA	CASSLALGRERSGPAYEQYF	TGTGCCAGCAGCTTAGCGCTCGGCAGGGAAAGGAGCGGGCCAGCCTACGAGCAGTACTTC
NA	TRBV27	TRBJ2-7	NA	CASSSNVVREQYF	TGTGCCAGCAGTTCGAACGTCGTCCGGGAGCAGTACTTC
NA	TRBV19	TRBJ1-2	NA	CASSVGGTPRGYTF	TGTGCCAGTAGTGTCGGCGGCACCCCCCGAGGCTACACCTTC
TRBD2	TRBV11-3	TRBJ2-3	NA	CASSPGLAGSTDTQYF	TGTGCCAGCAGCCCAGGACTAGCGGGGAGCACAGATACGCAGTATTTT
TRBD2	TRBV7-9	TRBJ2-3	NA	CASTESPGSGRAGTQYF	TGTGCCAGCACCGAATCCCCAGGTAGCGGGAGGGCCGGTACGCAGTATTTT
TRBD1	TRBV4-1	TRBJ1-1	NA	CASSQDRVRGAEAFF	TGCGCCAGCAGCCAAGATAGGGTCAGGGGGGCTGAAGCTTTCTTT
TRBD1	TRBV11-2	TRBJ1-1	NA	CASSAGQGGTEAFF	TGTGCCAGCAGCGCTGGACAGGGAGGCACTGAAGCTTTCTTT
TRBD2	TRBV9	TRBJ2-5	NA	CASSSPLAAETQYF	TGTGCCAGCAGCTCCCCTCTAGCGGCAGAGACCCAGTACTTC
TRBD2	TRBV7-2	TRBJ2-1	NA	CASSFSGNSYNEQFF	TGTGCCAGCAGCTTCAGCGGGAACTCCTACAATGAGCAGTTCTTC
TRBD2	TRBV30	TRBJ2-3	NA	CAWSLRKGAGTPETSTDTQYF	TGTGCCTGGAGCCTCCGGAAGGGAGCGGGAACACCGGAGACCAGCACAGATACGCAGTATTTT
NA	TRBV7-2	TRBJ2-7	once	CASSFPGGEQYF	TGTGCCAGCAGCTTTCCGGGTGGAGAGCAGTACTTC
NA	TRBV7-8	TRBJ2-2	NA	CASSLVRRTGELFF	TGTGCCAGCAGCTTAGTTCGTAGAACCGGGGAGCTGTTTTTT
NA	TRBV5-8	TRBJ2-5	once	CASSLVVGARQSLRETQYF	TGTGCCAGCAGCTTGGTAGTAGGGGCTAGACAGTCCTTGAGGGAGACCCAGTACTTC
NA	TRBV6-5	TRBJ2-3	NA	CASSYRHNTDTQYF	TGTGCCAGCAGTTACCGACATAACACAGATACGCAGTATTTT
NA	TRBV5-8	TRBJ1-5	NA	CASSFRGAPSQPQHF	TGTGCCAGCAGCTTTCGGGGGGCGCCGAGTCAGCCCCAGCATTTT
NA	TRBV6-5	TRBJ1-1	NA	CARFRLKGTEAFF	TGTGCCAGATTCCGGCTAAAGGGGACTGAAGCTTTCTTT
NA	TRBV7-7	TRBJ2-5	NA	CASSTLKGSETQYF	TGTGCTAGCAGCACCTTAAAGGGGTCGGAGACCCAGTACTTC
NA	TRBV19	TRBJ1-5	NA	CASSIGHQPQHF	TGTGCCAGTAGTATAGGGCATCAGCCCCAGCATTTT
NA	TRBV7-9	TRBJ2-5	NA	CASSLVLGQGTQYF	TGTGCCAGCAGCTTAGTACTGGGGCAAGGGACCCAGTACTTC
NA	TRBV9	TRBJ2-3	NA	CASSRVGGPTDTQYF	TGTGCCAGCAGCCGCGTCGGGGGGCCCACAGATACGCAGTATTTT
NA	TRBV6-1	TRBJ2-7	NA	CASSESMEHEQYF	TGTGCCAGCAGTGAATCAATGGAGCACGAGCAGTACTTC
TRBD2	TRBV4-1	TRBJ2-5	NA	CASSQDRIAGVGETQYF	TGCGCCAGCAGCCAAGATCGAATAGCGGGAGTGGGCGAGACCCAGTACTTC
TRBD1	TRBV28	TRBJ2-5	NA	CASLTRGRGQETQYF	TGTGCCAGCCTAACCAGGGGGAGAGGACAAGAGACCCAGTACTTC
NA	TRBV6-1	TRBJ2-3	NA	CASSSRQRTDTQYF	TGTGCCAGCAGTAGCCGACAGCGCACAGATACGCAGTATTTT
NA	TRBV27	TRBJ1-1	NA	CASSLRGGGITEAFF	TGTGCCAGCAGTTTAAGGGGAGGAGGGATCACTGAAGCTTTCTTT
NA	TRBV30	TRBJ1-5	NA	CAWSVSAGASNQPQHF	TGTGCCTGGAGTGTATCCGCTGGGGCGAGCAATCAGCCCCAGCATTTT